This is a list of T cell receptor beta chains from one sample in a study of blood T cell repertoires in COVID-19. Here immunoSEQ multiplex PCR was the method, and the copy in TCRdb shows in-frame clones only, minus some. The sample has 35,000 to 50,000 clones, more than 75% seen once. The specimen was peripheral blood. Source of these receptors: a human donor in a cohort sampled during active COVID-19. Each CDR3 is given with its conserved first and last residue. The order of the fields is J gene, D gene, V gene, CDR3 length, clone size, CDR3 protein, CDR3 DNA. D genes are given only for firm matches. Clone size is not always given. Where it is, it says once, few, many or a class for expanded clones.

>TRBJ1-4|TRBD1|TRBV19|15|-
CASSARQGTSEKLFF
TGTGCCAGTAGTGCAAGACAGGGAACAAGTGAAAAACTGTTTTTT
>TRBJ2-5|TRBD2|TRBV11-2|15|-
CASSTSGGREETQYF
TGTGCCAGCAGCACTAGCGGGGGCAGGGAAGAGACCCAGTACTTC
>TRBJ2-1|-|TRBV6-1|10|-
CASSERVQFF
TGTGCCAGCAGTGAACGTGTGCAGTTCTTC
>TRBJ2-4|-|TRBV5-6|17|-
CASSSFRGVLAKNIQYF
TGTGCCAGCAGCTCATTTCGCGGGGTCCTAGCCAAAAACATTCAGTACTTC
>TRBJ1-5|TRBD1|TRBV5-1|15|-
CAIARDREGNQPQHF
TGCGCCATCGCCCGAGACAGGGAAGGGAATCAGCCCCAGCATTTT
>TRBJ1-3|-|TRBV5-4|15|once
CASSLAGGSGNTIYF
TGTGCCAGCAGCTTGGCGGGGGGGTCAGGAAACACCATATATTTT
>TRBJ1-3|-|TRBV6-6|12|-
CGTGPSGNTIYF
TGTGGCACAGGCCCCTCTGGAAACACCATATATTTT
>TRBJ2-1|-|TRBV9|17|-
CASSVAIRTNSYNEQFF
TGTGCCAGCAGCGTAGCTATTCGGACTAACTCCTACAATGAGCAGTTCTTC
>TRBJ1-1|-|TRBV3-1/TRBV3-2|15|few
CASSWAGGTNTEAFF
TGTGCCAGCAGCTGGGCGGGGGGCACAAACACTGAAGCTTTCTTT
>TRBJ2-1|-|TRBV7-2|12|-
CASSSLRKAQFF
TGTGCCAGCAGCTCACTGCGGAAGGCGCAGTTCTTC
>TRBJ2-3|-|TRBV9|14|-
CASSVAGHKDTQYF
TGTGCCAGCAGCGTAGCAGGTCACAAAGATACGCAGTATTTT
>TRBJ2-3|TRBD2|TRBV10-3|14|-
CAISEGTSGDTQYF
TGTGCCATCAGTGAAGGGACTAGCGGGGATACGCAGTATTTT
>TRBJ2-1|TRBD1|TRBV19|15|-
CASSMQQGSGNEQFF
TGTGCCAGTAGTATGCAACAGGGGTCCGGCAATGAGCAGTTCTTC
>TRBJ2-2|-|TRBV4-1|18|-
CASSQAPGWGPNTGELFF
TGCGCCAGCAGCCAAGCCCCAGGGTGGGGGCCGAACACCGGGGAGCTGTTTTTT
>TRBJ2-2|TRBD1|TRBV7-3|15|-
CASSPGTVNTGELFF
TGTGCCAGCAGCCCCGGGACAGTGAACACCGGGGAGCTGTTTTTT
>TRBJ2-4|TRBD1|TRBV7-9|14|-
CASASPNRGNIQYF
TGTGCCAGCGCCTCCCCGAACAGGGGAAACATTCAGTACTTC
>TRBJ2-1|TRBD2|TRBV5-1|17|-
CASSLRVAGSSYNEQFF
TGCGCCAGCAGCTTACGGGTAGCGGGGAGCTCCTACAATGAGCAGTTCTTC
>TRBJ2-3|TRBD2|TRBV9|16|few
CASSVEIAGDTDTQYF
TGTGCCAGCAGCGTAGAGATAGCGGGGGATACAGATACGCAGTATTTT
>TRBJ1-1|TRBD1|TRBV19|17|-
CASTTRVQGAGNTEAFF
TGTGCCAGTACCACAAGGGTACAGGGGGCCGGGAACACTGAAGCTTTCTTT
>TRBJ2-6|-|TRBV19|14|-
CASSSLPGANVLTF
TGTGCCAGTAGTTCACTGCCTGGGGCCAACGTCCTGACTTTC
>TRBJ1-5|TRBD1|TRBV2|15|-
CASSGTGFGNQPQHF
TGTGCCAGCAGTGGGACAGGGTTTGGCAATCAGCCCCAGCATTTT
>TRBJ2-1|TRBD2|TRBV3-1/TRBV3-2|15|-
CASSQVGLAGGEQFF
TGTGCCAGCAGCCAAGTGGGACTAGCGGGGGGGGAGCAGTTCTTC
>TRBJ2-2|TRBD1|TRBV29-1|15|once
CSVVAGTANTGELFF
TGCAGCGTTGTAGCCGGGACAGCGAACACCGGGGAGCTGTTTTTT
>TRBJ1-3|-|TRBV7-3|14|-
CASSLDTSGNTIYF
TGTGCCAGCAGCTTGGACACCTCTGGAAACACCATATATTTT
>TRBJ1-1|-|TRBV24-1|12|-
CATRGGDTEAFF
TGTGCCACCAGGGGGGGGGACACTGAAGCTTTCTTT
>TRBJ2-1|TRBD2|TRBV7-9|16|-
CASSPAWGGIYNEQFF
TGTGCCAGCAGCCCAGCGTGGGGAGGGATCTACAATGAGCAGTTCTTC
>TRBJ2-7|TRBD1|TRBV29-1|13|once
CSGKTGDRGEQYF
TGCAGCGGCAAGACAGGGGATAGAGGCGAGCAGTACTTC
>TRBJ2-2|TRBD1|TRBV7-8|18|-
CASSLEVTHRGRTGELFF
TGTGCCAGCAGCTTAGAAGTTACCCACAGGGGTCGGACCGGGGAGCTGTTTTTT
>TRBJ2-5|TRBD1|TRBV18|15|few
CASSPRQGAQETQYF
TGTGCCAGCTCACCGCGGCAGGGGGCCCAAGAGACCCAGTACTTC
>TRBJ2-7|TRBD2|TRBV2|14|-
CASSESLAGNEQYF
TGTGCCAGCAGTGAATCACTAGCGGGGAACGAGCAGTACTTC
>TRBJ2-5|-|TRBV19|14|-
CATQDFSDRRTQYF
TGTGCCACCCAAGACTTCAGTGACCGGAGGACCCAGTACTTC
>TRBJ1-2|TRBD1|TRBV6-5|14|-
CASSFGQGNYGYTF
TGTGCCAGCAGCTTTGGACAGGGTAACTATGGCTACACCTTC
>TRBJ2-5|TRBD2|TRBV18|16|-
CASSDMGGSPVETQYF
TGTGCCAGCTCAGACATGGGGGGGTCCCCTGTGGAGACCCAGTACTTC
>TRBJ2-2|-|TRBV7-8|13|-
CASSLQGVRELFF
TGTGCCAGCAGCTTACAGGGTGTTCGGGAGCTGTTTTTT
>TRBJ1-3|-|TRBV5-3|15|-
CARSSRCGSGNTIYF
TGTGCCAGAAGCTCTAGGTGCGGCTCTGGAAACACCATATATTTT